This T cell receptor (beta chain) is drawn from a study of graft-versus-host responses after intestinal transplantation. For the study at large: Recipients had transplants, and these were multivisceral, liver-intestinal, or isolated intestinal. Anti-thymocyte globulin induction was given to all recipients, followed by tacrolimus and steroids for 2 to 3 years. General study findings and limits: Researchers found peak circulating GvH clone levels linked to early post-transplant HvG declines.

Germline V lookup: CDR1 LNHDA, CDR2 SQIVND (reference sequence). The CDR3 contains 14 residues. Clones were sequenced by immunoSEQ multiplex PCR, and TCRdb holds only the in-frame ones, with some missing. The sample lists approximately 100,000 clones, less than 90% occurring once. Notes on this clone: No antigen is known for it.

The sample in question was unstimulated CD4+ T cells sorted from spleen or lymph node cells, obtained before intestinal transplant. J is TRBJ2-5 and V is TRBV19, with a possible D match to TRBD2 (6 bases). The J call could be wrong; TRBJ2-7 is a better fit for the DNA end. This clonotype was sampled from a human donor who received an intestinal transplant. The CDR3 here is CASQAGSSNYEQYF. Here the CDR3 DNA reads TGTGCCAGCCAAGCGGGTTCATCCAACTACGAGCAGTACTTC.